The T cell receptor (beta chain) under discussion was sequenced for a study of T-cell memory formation after mild COVID-19. Notes on the study in general: Still unconfirmed is whether the second-wave clones peaking on day 37 recognized SARS-CoV-2. Mainly in CM and EM were contracting CD4+ clones; CD8+ were in EMRA.

Germline V gene lookup returns CDR1 DFQATT and CDR2 SNEGSKA (reference sequence). The CDR3 contains 15 residues. V gave up 0 bases and J gave up 8 bases, with 19 bases separating them. TCRdb called the 5' RACE reads again in MiXCR, with one record for every CDR3 protein. The sample yields approximately 350,000 distinct CDR3 sequences, 10% to 15% seen once. This clonotype was seen a few times. No antigen is known for it. This clonotype was sampled from a man in his late teens or twenties who had mild COVID-19 (a few samples of this study predate the infection). Cell type and time point are not known. The specimen was PBMCs or a T cell subset sorted from them (not recorded which). V usage is TRBV20-1 and J usage is TRBJ1-2; D might be TRBD1 (6 bases). CDR3 coding DNA: TGCAGTGCTAGAGATGGGGCCTACAGGGTTGAGGGCTACACCTTC. Its protein is CSARDGAYRVEGYTF.